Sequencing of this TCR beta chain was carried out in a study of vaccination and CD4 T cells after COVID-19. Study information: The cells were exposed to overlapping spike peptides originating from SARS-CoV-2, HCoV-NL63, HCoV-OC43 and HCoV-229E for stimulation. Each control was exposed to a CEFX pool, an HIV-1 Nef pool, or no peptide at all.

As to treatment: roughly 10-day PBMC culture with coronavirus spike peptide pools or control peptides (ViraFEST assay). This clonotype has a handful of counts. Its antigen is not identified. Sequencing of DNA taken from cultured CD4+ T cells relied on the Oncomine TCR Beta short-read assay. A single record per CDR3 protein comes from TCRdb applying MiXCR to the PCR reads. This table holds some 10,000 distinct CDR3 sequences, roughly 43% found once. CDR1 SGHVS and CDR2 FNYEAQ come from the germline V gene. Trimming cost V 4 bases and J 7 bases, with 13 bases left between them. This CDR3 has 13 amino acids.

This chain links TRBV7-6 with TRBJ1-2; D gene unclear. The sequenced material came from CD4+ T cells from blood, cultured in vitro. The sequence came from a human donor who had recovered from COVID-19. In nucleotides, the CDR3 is TGTGCCAGCAGCTACGAGGGAGGAGGTGGCTACACCTTC. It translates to CASSYEGGGGYTF.